The 7 T cell receptor beta chains given below trace back to one sample, sequenced in a study of blood T cell repertoires in COVID-19. The data were produced by immunoSEQ multiplex PCR, yet TCRdb's version contains in-frame clones alone and is incomplete. The repertoire holds around 290,000 clones, with 86% as singletons. Sequencing input: peripheral blood. Every receptor here comes from a woman in her 70s with COVID-19, enrolled during active disease.

The rearrangement uses TRBV9 and TRBJ1-3; D is uncertain. Germline V gene data show CDR1 as SGDLS and CDR2 as YYNGEE. This CDR3 spans 15 amino acids. Deletions cut 0 bases from V and 2 bases from J, with 9 bases between. The DNA for the CDR3 is TGTGCCAGCAGCGTAGGAGGGCAGCCTGGAAACACCATATATTTT. It translates to CASSVGGQPGNTIYF.

The rearrangement uses TRBV7-8 and TRBJ1-6, with D perhaps matching TRBD1 (6 bases). Germline CDR1 SGHVS, CDR2 FQNEAQ. CDR3 length: 15 residues. V was trimmed by 1 base and J by 7 bases, leaving 11 bases between them. CDR3 residues: CASSLGGPVNSPLHF. CDR3 bases: TGTGCCAGCAGCTTAGGGGGGCCTGTCAATTCACCCCTCCACTTT.

The chain joins TRBV6-2 or TRBV6-3 to TRBJ2-5, with D possibly matching TRBD2 (5 bases). Germline CDR1 and CDR2: MNHEY and SVGEGT. This CDR3 contains 13 residues. V shed 2 bases and J shed 7 bases, with 11 bases lying between them. CDR3 sequence (DNA): TGTGCCAGCAGTTACGGCTTGGGGAGGACCCAGTACTTC. Residues: CASSYGLGRTQYF.

The chain employs TRBV28 and TRBJ1-2; a possible D gene is TRBD1 (5 bases). Per germline, CDR1 MDHEN and CDR2 SYDVKM. CDR3 size: 13 residues. The V and J ends lost 3 bases and 5 bases respectively, with 10 bases between them. This chain's CDR3 is CASSFATVYGYTF. CDR3 DNA sequence: TGTGCCAGCAGTTTTGCGACAGTATATGGCTACACCTTC.

V usage is TRBV18 and J usage is TRBJ1-2; D gene unclear. Deletions cut 0 bases from V and 7 bases from J, with 18 bases between. Per the germline V gene, CDR1 is KGHSH and CDR2 is LQKENI. The CDR3 sequence is 16 residues long. CDR3 DNA sequence: TGTGCCAGCTCACCACCGATGGGCCAAGCCCTCGGTGGCTACACCTTC. Protein: CASSPPMGQALGGYTF. Complete variable domain (other parts from reference TRBV18 and TRBJ1-2): NAGVMQNPRHLVRRRGQEARLRCSPMKGHSHVYWYRQLPEEGLKFMVYLQKENIIDESGMPKERFSAEFPKEGPSILRIQQVVRGDSAAYFCASSPPMGQALGGYTFGSGTRLTVV.

This chain joins TRBV12-3 or TRBV12-4 and TRBJ2-7, with D tentatively TRBD1 (5 bases). This CDR3 spans 13 amino acids. The V end was cut by 2 bases, the J end by 4 bases, with 9 bases between. As DNA, the CDR3 is TGTGCCAGCAGTTTAACAGGAATTTACGAGCAGTACTTC. This codes for CASSLTGIYEQYF.

The J gene is TRBJ1-2, the V gene TRBV2, with D tentatively TRBD1 (5 bases). The CDR3 runs to 16 residues. Germline assignment: CDR1 SNHLY and CDR2 FYNNEI. V was clipped by 0 bases and J by 0 bases, with 11 bases between them. The CDR3 region has the DNA TGTGCCAGCAGTGAAGCAGGGAGGGACGCTAACTATGGCTACACCTTC. Amino acid sequence: CASSEAGRDANYGYTF.